The 2 T cell receptor beta chains below all came from one sample that was sequenced in a study of regulatory T cells in long-lasting Graves disease. Building of the TCR beta libraries involved iRepertoire HTBI primers and Arm-PCR of CDR3 regions. TCRdb redid the calling of the multiplex PCR reads with MiXCR, one entry per CDR3 protein. This sample has about 430,000 distinct CDR3 sequences, with approximately 16% found just once. Time point denoted: newly diagnosed GD, antithyroid drugs for less than 3 months. From RNA extracted from PBMCs, the TCR library was made. This sample was shared with a second study, whose subject was T cells in Graves' hyperthyroidism and ophthalmopathy.

Sample: peripheral blood mononuclear cells (PBMCs), taken at new diagnosis, from a patient treated with antithyroid drugs. The receptors stem from a woman in her forties with Graves disease.

This clonotype was counted many times. The chain employs TRBV18 and TRBJ1-2, with D maybe TRBD1 (5 bases). Trimming left V 0 bases short and J 7 bases short, with 12 bases between. The CDR3 contains 14 residues. In germline, CDR1 is KGHSH, CDR2 LQKENI. CDR3 coding DNA: TGTGCCAGCTCACCACCGGGGGAAACTTTTGGCTACACCTTC. This codes for CASSPPGETFGYTF. Looking up the rest from reference TRBV18 and TRBJ1-2 gives the full variable domain: NAGVMQNPRHLVRRRGQEARLRCSPMKGHSHVYWYRQLPEEGLKFMVYLQKENIIDESGMPKERFSAEFPKEGPSILRIQQVVRGDSAAYFCASSPPGETFGYTFGSGTRLTVV.

The sample holds many counts of this clonotype. The CDR3 spells CASSYGGTKYTPGELFF. The CDR3 DNA sequence: TGTGCCAGCAGTTACGGGGGGACTAAATACACACCTGGGGAGCTGTTTTTT. The chain carries TRBV6-5 and TRBJ2-2; TRBD2 aligns across 7 bases. Trimming took 2 bases from V and 8 from J; bases not matched to a gene: 14. The CDR3 covers 17 residues. Germline V CDR1 and CDR2: MNHEY, SVGAGI.